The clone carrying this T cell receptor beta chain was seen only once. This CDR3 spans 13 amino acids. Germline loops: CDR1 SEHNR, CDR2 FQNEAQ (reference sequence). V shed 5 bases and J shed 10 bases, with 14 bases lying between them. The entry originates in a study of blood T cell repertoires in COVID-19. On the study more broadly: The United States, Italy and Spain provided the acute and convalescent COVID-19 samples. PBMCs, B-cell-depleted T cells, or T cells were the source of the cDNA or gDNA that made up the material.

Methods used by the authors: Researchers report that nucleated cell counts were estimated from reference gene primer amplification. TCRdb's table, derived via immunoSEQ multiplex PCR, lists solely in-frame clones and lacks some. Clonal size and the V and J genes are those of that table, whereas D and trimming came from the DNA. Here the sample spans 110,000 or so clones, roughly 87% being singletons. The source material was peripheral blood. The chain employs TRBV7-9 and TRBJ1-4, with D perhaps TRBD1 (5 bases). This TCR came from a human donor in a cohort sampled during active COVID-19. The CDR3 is CASSTKPQGKLFF. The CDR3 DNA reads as TGTGCCAGCAGCACCAAGCCTCAGGGAAAACTGTTTTTT.